Following are 6 T cell receptor beta chains from one sample sequenced in a study of read filtering for tumor transcriptome and immune sequencing. This library used approximately 390 ng RNA and molecular barcoded adaptors spanning alpha/delta and beta/gamma chains. Each CDR3 protein gets one entry after TCRdb re-called the reads with MiXCR. The sample lists under 80,000 distinct CDR3 sequences, roughly 18% seen once, with over 11% in the top ten. The sample taken for sequencing was a population of CD138-negative cells sorted from bone marrow. The receptors originated from a donor aged 40 or older with multiple myeloma.

This clonotype was counted many times. V gene TRBV5-1 combines with J gene TRBJ2-1; 8 nucleotides align to TRBD2. V dropped 4 bases and J dropped 8; count of bases not matched to a gene: 14. Per the germline V gene, CDR1 is SGHRS and CDR2 is YFSETQ. The CDR3 contains 16 residues. The CDR3 DNA sequence: TGCGCCAGCAGCGTAGGGTTGGCGGGAGGTGTCTATGAGCAGTTCTTC. It codes for CASSVGLAGGVYEQFF.

This clonotype was seen ten or more times. The chain is built from TRBV4-1 and TRBJ2-1; either TRBD1 or TRBD2 may fit D (6 bases each). This CDR3 has 14 amino acids. Trimming cost V 2 bases and J 15 bases, with 20 bases left between them. From germline, CDR1 is MGHRA and CDR2 YSYEKL. CDR3 protein: CASSQLPGTSTGFF. As DNA, the CDR3 is TGCGCCAGCAGCCAACTCCCCGGGACTTCGACAGGGTTCTTC.

This clonotype has a count of ten or more. V and J are TRBV20-1 and TRBJ2-1; unclear D gene. Germline CDR1 reads DFQATT; CDR2 reads SNEGSKA (reference sequence). Trimming shortened V by 0 bases and J by 0 bases, and 9 bases separated the two germline ends. This CDR3 is built from 15 residues. DNA for the CDR3: TGCAGTGCTAGAGAGTCAGAGCGCTCCTACAATGAGCAGTTCTTC. Translating it yields CSARESERSYNEQFF.

This clonotype has ten or more counts. The chain links TRBV5-5 to TRBJ1-5; D is ambiguous. V was clipped by 0 bases and J by 2 bases, with 9 bases between them. CDR1 is SGHKS, CDR2 YYEKEE, per germline (reference sequence). CDR3 length equals 15 residues. Here the CDR3 DNA reads TGTGCCAGCAGCTTGGAGGGCGGTCGCAATCAGCCCCAGCATTTT. Translated, it gives CASSLEGGRNQPQHF. The entire variable domain, with the rest obtained from reference TRBV5-5 and TRBJ1-5, is as follows: DAGVTQSPTHLIKTRGQQVTLRCSPISGHKSVSWYQQVLGQGPQFIFQYYEKEERGRGNFPDRFSARQFPNYSSELNVNALLLGDSALYLCASSLEGGRNQPQHFGDGTRLSIL.

About this clonotype itself: Since a much larger clone is just one base distant, this may be a read error. Lacking the conserved final phenylalanine or tryptophan, this CDR3 likely reflects a read error. This chain connects TRBV28 to TRBJ2-1, with 11 nucleotides matching TRBD2. CDR3 size: 15 residues. Germline CDR1 and CDR2: MDHEN and SYDVKM. The trim removed 3 bases at V and 3 bases at J, leaving 1 base unmatched. Here the CDR3 reads CASSLTSGIYNEQFL. CDR3 bases: TGTGCCAGCAGTTTGACTAGCGGGATCTACAATGAGCAGTTCCTC.

The sample holds many counts of this clonotype. The chain recombines TRBV7-3 with TRBJ2-1; 16 nucleotides line up with TRBD2. The CDR3 totals 16 residues. Germline trimming cut 2 bases from V and 10 bases from J; bases unmatched to any gene: 5. Per the germline V gene, CDR1 is SGHTA and CDR2 is FQGTGA. This CDR3 is CASSLGGTSGRGEQFF. The CDR3 nucleotides read TGTGCCAGCAGCTTAGGGGGGACTAGCGGGAGGGGCGAGCAGTTCTTC.